A single sample is the source of the 9 T cell receptor beta chains below, sequenced in a study of T cell responses to AZD1222 COVID-19 vaccine. Some clones are missing from TCRdb's copy, which holds only in-frame ones; the method was immunoSEQ multiplex PCR. The sample yields 90,000 to 120,000 clones, under 95% seen once. The sample in question was peripheral blood, obtained on day 0 of AZD1222 vaccination. These receptors were collected from an adult in good health.

V is TRBV7-9 and J is TRBJ1-1; D remains unclear. With 1 base removed from V and 5 bases from J, the gap between germline ends came to 11 bases. CDR3 size: 14 residues. Germline CDR1 is SEHNR and CDR2 is FQNEAQ (reference sequence). CDR3 protein: CASSLVPTRTEAFF. CDR3 DNA: TGTGCCAGCAGCTTAGTCCCCACGCGTACTGAAGCTTTCTTT.

The V call is TRBV19, the J call TRBJ1-1; possibly TRBD1 for D (5 bases). The CDR3 sequence is 13 residues long. The V gene lost 5 bases and the J gene lost 8 bases, with 15 bases spanning the gap. The germline V gene encodes CDR1 LNHDA and CDR2 SQIVND (reference sequence). This CDR3 is CASSRGWRDEAFF. CDR3 nucleotides: TGTGCCAGTAGTCGGGGGTGGAGGGACGAAGCTTTCTTT.

V usage is TRBV5-8 and J usage is TRBJ1-4; D ambiguous. V dropped 3 bases and J dropped 0 bases, with 12 bases sitting between them. This CDR3 spans 16 amino acids. CDR1 and CDR2 (germline): SGHTS, YDEGEE. The CDR3 loop is CASSWLVGATNEKLFF. DNA for the CDR3: TGTGCCAGCAGCTGGCTCGTTGGTGCAACTAATGAAAAACTGTTTTTT.

The chain has TRBV5-1 and TRBJ1-6; 7 positions match TRBD1. The CDR3 is made up of 16 amino acids. Germline V lookup: CDR1 SGHRS, CDR2 YFSETQ. With 5 bases clipped from V and 8 bases from J, the junction kept 13 bases outside the gene matches. As DNA, the CDR3 is TGCGCCAGCAGTTCCGGGACAGAGGGCATTTATTCACCCCTCCACTTT. It codes for CASSSGTEGIYSPLHF.

The chain joins TRBV24-1 to TRBJ2-1; a weak D match, TRBD2 (6 bases). This CDR3 is 14 amino acids long. Per the germline V gene, CDR1 is KGHDR and CDR2 is SFDVKD. Trimming left V 3 bases short and J 12 bases short, with 17 bases between. The CDR3 sequence is CATSDQQDVGGQFF. CDR3 DNA: TGTGCCACCAGTGATCAACAAGACGTCGGGGGGCAGTTCTTC.

The rearrangement links TRBV2 to TRBJ2-1; 9 bases line up with TRBD2. The CDR3 totals 15 residues. Germline loops: CDR1 SNHLY, CDR2 FYNNEI. V shed 7 bases, J shed 7 bases, and the junction held 11 bases outside the gene matches. The CDR3 region has the DNA TGTGCCAGCACCATGTCGGGCGGGGGGGCGAATGAGCAGTTCTTC. Amino acids: CASTMSGGGANEQFF.

The rearrangement links TRBV30 to TRBJ1-1; D is undetermined. The CDR3 runs 15 residues. Germline V gene lookup returns CDR1 GTSNPN and CDR2 SVGIG (reference sequence). Trimming pared 2 bases from V and 1 base from J, leaving 14 bases between. CDR3 nucleotide sequence: TGTGCCTGGAGTATAACGCCGTCAGGGAACACTGAAGCTTTCTTT. This codes for CAWSITPSGNTEAFF. The whole variable domain, remainder taken from reference TRBV30 and TRBJ1-1, is SQTIHQWPATLVQPVGSPLSLECTVEGTSNPNLYWYRQAAGRGLQLLFYSVGIGQISSEVPQNLSASRPQDRQFILSSKKLLLSDSGFYLCAWSITPSGNTEAFFGQGTRLTVV.

The CDR3 bases are TGCGCCAGCAGCTGGGGGACAGGAACATACAATGAGCAGTTCTTC. Encoded protein: CASSWGTGTYNEQFF. This rearrangement joins TRBV5-1 to TRBJ2-1; 8 nucleotides match TRBD1. The germline CDR1 and CDR2 sequences are SGHRS and YFSETQ. V lost 3 bases to trimming and J lost 4 bases; unmatched junction nucleotides: 6. This CDR3 is 15 amino acids long.

The chain carries TRBV9 and TRBJ1-2, with D unresolved. The germline V gene has CDR1 SGDLS and CDR2 YYNGEE. This CDR3 comprises 15 residues. V was cut by 0 bases and J by 5 bases, with 14 bases left in between. CDR3 nucleotide sequence: TGTGCCAGCAGCGTAGGCCCTGCTACGGTGTATGGCTACACCTTC. Amino acids: CASSVGPATVYGYTF. The full variable domain, completed using reference TRBV9 and TRBJ1-2, is DSGVTQTPKHLITATGQRVTLRCSPRSGDLSVYWYQQSLDQGLQFLIQYYNGEERAKGNILERFSAQQFPDLHSELNLSSLELGDSALYFCASSVGPATVYGYTFGSGTRLTVV.